The T cell receptor beta chain under discussion was sequenced for a study of quantifying T cell responses using KT2 cells. As for the study in general: RNA was reverse transcribed with TCR alpha and beta constant-region primers.

This clonotype has at least ten counts. The cDNA 3' end received a ligated oligonucleotide with a UMI. The first PCR ran 4 to 5 cycles with an equimolar RC1.1 and RC1.2 beta primer mix. TCRdb fed the UMI-ligation and nested PCR reads into MiXCR, producing one record per CDR3 protein. Of around 44,000 distinct CDR3 sequences in the sample, about a sixth were seen once. V gave up 2 bases and J gave up 8 bases, with 10 bases separating them. The germline CDR1 and CDR2 sequences are SGHTS and YDEGEE. There are 13 residues in the CDR3. The genes are TRBV5-8 and TRBJ1-4; D may be TRBD1 (5 bases). The TCR originated in a human donor. Sequences were obtained from PBMCs spiked with cells of the T cell clone KT2. DNA of the CDR3: TGTGCCAGCAGCTTTCCGGGGGGAGAAAAACTGTTTTTT. It is translated as CASSFPGGEKLFF.